This T cell receptor (beta chain) derives from a study of PD-L1 blockade in urothelial cancer (dated by TCRdb to the late 2010s). A note on the overall study: Therapy was started in 2014 for all patients, and atezolizumab 1,200 mg was administered intravenously every 3 weeks. About nine tenths of the roughly 29 patients were identified as males with urothelial cancer of bladder origin, and a prior smoking history was reported by 18 of 29 patients. Patients had an ECOG performance status of 0 or 1 and had received between 0 and 3 prior chemotherapy regimens. Blood samples were analyzed 3 weeks after the start of treatment (second dose) and 6 weeks after the start of treatment. A median of about 150,000 T cells and approximately 86,000 unique TCRs was obtained from blood samples, and a median clonality of about 0.08 was observed. The study, an exploratory multi-omic analysis, examined somatic, immune and clinical correlates of response to PD-L1 blockade with atezolizumab in urothelial cancer. TCR sequencing covered pretreatment tumor samples and matched, serially collected peripheral blood taken before and after atezolizumab treatment. Durable clinical benefit meant progression-free survival longer than 6 months, and TCR features were also tested against progression-free and overall survival. In the same patients, whole exome sequencing and RNA sequencing of pretreatment tumors were performed in addition to TCR sequencing. Roughly 10 patients reached durable clinical benefit, while some 19 patients did not. Pretreatment blood TCR-seq was available for nearly 30 patients, at least one posttreatment blood collection was obtained for approximately 24 patients, and tumor TCR-seq was available for approximately 24 patients. Results and caveats for the whole study, not just this receptor: Because the sample size was small (n of about 31) and many of the analyses were exploratory, the results are meant to be hypothesis-generating. Patients with durable benefit showed greater expansion of tumor-associated TCR clones in peripheral blood 3 weeks after starting treatment (n ≈ 21, p = 0.022). Improved progression-free and overall survival was found to be associated with pretreatment peripheral blood TCR clonality below the median.

Details on this clone: Its antigen remains unidentified. There are no base qualities to consult, and no much larger clone falls within one base.

Synthetic TCR analog templates were spiked into each PCR so that absolute template abundance could be estimated from read counts. Using the immunoSEQ assay, TCRbeta CDR3 regions were amplified from genomic DNA with bias-controlled V and J gene primers. Rearranged TCRbeta segments were sequenced at approximately 20X coverage. Turning to the authors' computational methods: Clustering was used to correct sequencing errors, and CDR3s were annotated against IMGT so that V, D and J genes could be assigned. Only productive TCRbeta rearrangements were used in downstream analyses, excluding out-of-frame or stop-codon sequences. Clonality was calculated as one minus the Shannon entropy normalized by the log of the number of unique productive sequences. Clones differing between time points or between blood and tumor were identified using Fisher's exact test with Benjamini-Hochberg correction, with an adjusted p below 0.01 applied as the threshold. TCRdb holds this immuneACCESS table with in-frame rearrangements only. Some clones are missing; in checked studies, unresolved V genes explain under half, and the rest has no known cause. V, J and clone size derive from that table, while D and trimming were established from the DNA sequence. Within this sample are more than 50,000 clones, with 81% of them counted one time only. 3.2% of the sample is taken by the ten largest.

The CDR3 holds 13 amino acids from the cysteine to the phenylalanine. Only the CDR3 DNA stays, 39 bases, in frame from base 1. Trimming at the junction amounts to 6 bases on V and 1 base on J, and the germline ends lie 11 bases apart. The germline V gene gives CDR1 as SQVTM and CDR2 as ANQGSEA. In the paper's terms, the time point label means: pretreatment peripheral blood. The cohort comprised approximately 30 patients with locally advanced or metastatic urothelial carcinoma treated at Memorial Sloan Kettering on a trial protocol. Peripheral blood mononuclear cells were collected pretreatment and during treatment, with between 1 and 8 total time points obtained per patient. The Qiagen DNeasy Blood extraction kit was used to purify genomic DNA from total PBMCs and tumor samples. Collected pretreatment and during treatment, PBMCs were isolated and stored as previously described.

The receptor was isolated from a man aged 65 to 79 with urothelial cancer. Sequencing was performed on PBMCs, taken around atezolizumab (anti-PD-L1) treatment. The V and J segments used are TRBV29-1 and TRBJ2-3, with TRBD2 tentatively as D gene (7 bases match). CDR3 sequence: CSVGGAGTDTQYF. The DNA sequence is as follows: TGCAGCGTAGGGGGGGCCGGCACAGATACGCAGTATTTT.